The present T cell receptor (beta chain) was sequenced within a study of cytomegalovirus exposure and HLA in healthy donors. Notes on the study in general: Earlier results showed most TCR beta V segments being productive about 90% or about 30% of the time. Across donors, sequencing depth was assumed by presence/absence analyses to be roughly uniform.

The PCR ran on 60 Vbeta and 13 Jbeta primers. In the study's own analysis: A follow-up analysis tallied some 80 million unique TCR beta chains, 8.5 million to 14 million shared. Here immunoSEQ multiplex PCR was the method, and the copy in TCRdb shows in-frame clones only, minus some. The V and J calls and clone size are taken from that table; D and trimming were inferred from the DNA. Among 250,000 to 350,000 clones listed, about four fifths were seen once. As concerns this clone: Its antigen is not identified.

This CDR3 has 15 amino acids. V lost 0 bases and J lost 6; bases outside the gene matches: 4. CDR1 and CDR2 from the germline V gene are MGHRA and YSYEKL. The chain combines TRBV4-1 with TRBJ2-7; 11 bases match TRBD2. Sequenced material: PBMCs. The TCR originated in a girl aged 2-15 years in good health and CMV-seronegative. CDR3 region: CASSQELLAGVEQYF. CDR3 nucleotide sequence: TGCGCCAGCAGCCAAGAATTACTAGCGGGGGTCGAGCAGTACTTC.